This T cell receptor beta chain comes out of a study of CD8+ T cells in alopecia areata. Concerning this clone: Its antigen remains unidentified. Other nucleotide sequences in the sample specify the same CDR3.

The study, taken as a whole, reports: The link between baseline CD8+ expansion and response remains uncertain with one nonresponder.

Treatment indicated: oral pan-JAK inhibitor, 5-10 mg twice daily. Lesional scalp punch biopsies and peripheral blood came from alopecia areata patients. The CDR3 loop spans 14 amino acids. After removal of 1 base from V and 2 bases from J, the junction contained 2 bases not matched to a gene. Germline V gene sequence: CDR1 SGHTA, CDR2 FQGNSA. Isolated RNA was reverse transcribed into cDNA used as the sequencing template. Clones were read by immunoSEQ multiplex PCR, and TCRdb kept only the in-frame ones, dropping some. This table holds approximately 300,000 clones, about 62% found once. This clonotype was obtained from a human donor with alopecia areata. The sequencing here drew on CD4+ T cells sorted from blood, taken at week 24, from a patient treated with tofacitinib. The V gene is TRBV7-2, the J gene TRBJ2-7, with 7 bases lining up with TRBD1. The CDR3 nucleotides read TGTGCCAGCAGCTTAGACAGGGGAACCTACGAGCAGTACTTC. This sequence encodes CASSLDRGTYEQYF.